This T cell receptor (beta chain) was recovered during a study of blood T cells in healthy people across ages. The overall study: There was about one barcoded beta molecule captured by template switching per two T cells.

This clonotype has a handful of counts. Its matching antigen is unknown. Per sample, at least 5 micrograms of total RNA were extracted. General study findings and limits: Strong correlation linked observed beta diversity and percent naive T cells. Per million T cells, TCR beta diversity dropped roughly linearly as age increased.

Next came a second PCR, run for about 7 to 12 cycles, which used a sample-barcoded 5' primer along with a J-beta primer mix. TCRdb reprocessed the 5' RACE reads with MiXCR, giving one entry per CDR3 protein. The data show 650,000 to 1,000,000 distinct CDR3 sequences, under 40% seen once. The CDR3 has 14 amino acids. Trimming shortened V by 5 bases and J by 2 bases, and 12 bases separated the two germline ends. Germline V lookup: CDR1 SEHNR, CDR2 FQNEAQ (reference sequence). V gene TRBV7-9 combines with J gene TRBJ1-2; unclear D gene. The clonotype originates from a man in his late teens or twenties in good health. The sample comprised blood. The CDR3 DNA follows: TGTGCCAGCAGCCTCGGGCCCTTGAACTATGGCTACACCTTC. Protein product: CASSLGPLNYGYTF.